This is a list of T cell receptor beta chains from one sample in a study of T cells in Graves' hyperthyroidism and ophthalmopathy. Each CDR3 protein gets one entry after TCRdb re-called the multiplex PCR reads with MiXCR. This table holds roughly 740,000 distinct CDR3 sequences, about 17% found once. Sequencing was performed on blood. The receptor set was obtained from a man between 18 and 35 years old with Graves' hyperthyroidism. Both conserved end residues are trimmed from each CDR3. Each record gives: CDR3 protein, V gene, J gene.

CDR3aa: SARGQAKNIQY
v_gene: TRBV20-1
j_gene: TRBJ2-4

CDR3aa: ASSYSGSNTEAF
v_gene: TRBV6-5
j_gene: TRBJ1-1

CDR3aa: ASSYSVGGGGGYT
v_gene: TRBV6-2/TRBV6-3
j_gene: TRBJ1-2

CDR3aa: SAQRTGSHEQY
v_gene: TRBV20-1
j_gene: TRBJ2-7

CDR3aa: ASSLDSLAGPLKTQY
v_gene: TRBV11-2
j_gene: TRBJ2-5

CDR3aa: ASSFWGTGDTGELF
v_gene: TRBV28
j_gene: TRBJ2-2

CDR3aa: AISEFGSSNEQF
v_gene: TRBV10-3
j_gene: TRBJ2-1

CDR3aa: ASSLALGALNEQF
v_gene: TRBV7-2
j_gene: TRBJ2-1

CDR3aa: SGTGFGYGYT
v_gene: TRBV20-1
j_gene: TRBJ1-2

CDR3aa: ASSAAGGGAGEQF
v_gene: TRBV9
j_gene: TRBJ2-1

CDR3aa: ASSRAGQGAGETQY
v_gene: TRBV5-1
j_gene: TRBJ2-5

CDR3aa: ASSERQNGGQF
v_gene: TRBV2
j_gene: TRBJ2-1

CDR3aa: ASSSGAAGANVLT
v_gene: TRBV28
j_gene: TRBJ2-6

CDR3aa: ASSLVPDQPQH
v_gene: TRBV7-9
j_gene: TRBJ1-5

CDR3aa: ASSVGPGGNEQF
v_gene: TRBV9
j_gene: TRBJ2-1

CDR3aa: ASSLHRGLTNTGELF
v_gene: TRBV12-3/TRBV12-4
j_gene: TRBJ2-2

CDR3aa: SARYPGRGGNQPQH
v_gene: TRBV20-1
j_gene: TRBJ1-5

CDR3aa: ASSLQGAKETQY
v_gene: TRBV7-9
j_gene: TRBJ2-5

CDR3aa: ASSRSGSPYEQF
v_gene: TRBV19
j_gene: TRBJ2-1

CDR3aa: ASSYQEGETQY
v_gene: TRBV7-9
j_gene: TRBJ2-5

CDR3aa: AWSPFAGGLNNEQF
v_gene: TRBV30
j_gene: TRBJ2-1

CDR3aa: ASSYRGPETQY
v_gene: TRBV5-4
j_gene: TRBJ2-5

CDR3aa: SARDLAGGDYGYT
v_gene: TRBV20-1
j_gene: TRBJ1-2

CDR3aa: SARGLPRGNRGEQF
v_gene: TRBV20-1
j_gene: TRBJ2-1

CDR3aa: SAPRASTGELF
v_gene: TRBV20-1
j_gene: TRBJ2-2

CDR3aa: ASRGDSLGIQY
v_gene: TRBV6-1
j_gene: TRBJ2-4

CDR3aa: ASSDHYSYEQY
v_gene: TRBV12-3/TRBV12-4
j_gene: TRBJ2-7

CDR3aa: ASSMAGPLVEQF
v_gene: TRBV19
j_gene: TRBJ2-1

CDR3aa: SARGGTGAF
v_gene: TRBV20-1
j_gene: TRBJ2-1

CDR3aa: SARGANEQF
v_gene: TRBV20-1
j_gene: TRBJ2-1

CDR3aa: SVVWGSGYEQY
v_gene: TRBV29-1
j_gene: TRBJ2-7

CDR3aa: ASSFDSARGQPQH
v_gene: TRBV5-5
j_gene: TRBJ1-5

CDR3aa: ALEASSTDTQY
v_gene: TRBV30
j_gene: TRBJ2-3

CDR3aa: ASSYGGRTEAF
v_gene: TRBV11-3
j_gene: TRBJ1-1

CDR3aa: ASSLGVAGGPANQPQH
v_gene: TRBV7-2
j_gene: TRBJ1-5

CDR3aa: ASSLAEGSAQF
v_gene: TRBV5-6
j_gene: TRBJ2-1

CDR3aa: ASSPPISDGYT
v_gene: TRBV18
j_gene: TRBJ1-2

CDR3aa: ASGLTVGTGYRNEQF
v_gene: TRBV12-5
j_gene: TRBJ2-1

CDR3aa: ASSPPGESTNYGYT
v_gene: TRBV3-1
j_gene: TRBJ1-2

CDR3aa: ASSLSEGEYNEQF
v_gene: TRBV7-8
j_gene: TRBJ2-1

CDR3aa: ASSELTRRDTIY
v_gene: TRBV6-1
j_gene: TRBJ1-3

CDR3aa: ASSYSEWDEQF
v_gene: TRBV6-6
j_gene: TRBJ2-1

CDR3aa: ASSLRQGRAGTEAF
v_gene: TRBV12-3/TRBV12-4
j_gene: TRBJ1-1

CDR3aa: ASSLASQVSYEQY
v_gene: TRBV7-2
j_gene: TRBJ2-7

CDR3aa: ASSHGDTEAF
v_gene: TRBV4-1
j_gene: TRBJ1-1

CDR3aa: AWSTGETQY
v_gene: TRBV30
j_gene: TRBJ2-5

CDR3aa: ASNPSSGAGANVLT
v_gene: TRBV12-3/TRBV12-4
j_gene: TRBJ2-6

CDR3aa: ASSLLSPAYNEQF
v_gene: TRBV5-1
j_gene: TRBJ2-1

CDR3aa: ASSLKGLGGELF
v_gene: TRBV12-3/TRBV12-4
j_gene: TRBJ2-2

CDR3aa: ASTPDGRVYEQY
v_gene: TRBV7-2
j_gene: TRBJ2-7

CDR3aa: ASSFRQNYGYT
v_gene: TRBV28
j_gene: TRBJ1-2

CDR3aa: ASILAGLAGGNEQF
v_gene: TRBV12-3/TRBV12-4
j_gene: TRBJ2-1

CDR3aa: ASSNKYGAGFRTEAF
v_gene: TRBV11-3
j_gene: TRBJ1-1

CDR3aa: ASSKGLAGEGTQY
v_gene: TRBV11-2
j_gene: TRBJ2-3